This T cell receptor (beta chain) is drawn from a study of T cell changes during pregnancy in multiple sclerosis. The CDR3 is 14 amino acids. Looked up from germline, CDR1 is SGHTA and CDR2 is FQGTGA. V lost 4 bases, J lost 5 bases, and 13 bases lay in between. TCRdb keeps only in-frame clones here, not all; method: immunoSEQ multiplex PCR. Here the sample spans about 85,000 clones, 90% to 95% being singletons. This rearrangement joins TRBV7-3 to TRBJ2-3; TRBD2 is a possible D gene (5 bases). The sequence was collected from a female donor with multiple sclerosis, enrolled in a pregnancy study. The material was peripheral blood, obtained in the first trimester of pregnancy. In nucleotides, the CDR3 is TGTGCCAGCAGCTCGACTCCGGGGATAGATACGCAGTATTTT. Protein product: CASSSTPGIDTQYF.